The 21 T cell receptor beta chains reported below all come from one sample, sequenced in a study of T cell repertoires in ileal Crohn's disease. The time point denotes: neoterminal ileum biopsy at postoperative endoscopy, about 6 months after surgery. Measured with immunoSEQ multiplex PCR; TCRdb has only the in-frame clones, and not every one. Among about 62,000 clones, about 89% were seen once, and the ten largest hold approximately 2%. The specimen was ileal tissue. These receptors were taken from an adult with Crohn's disease.

V and J are TRBV6-1 and TRBJ2-7, with 11 nucleotides matching TRBD2. Germline CDR1 is MNHNS and CDR2 is SASEGT. V lost 4 bases, J lost 5 bases, and 7 bases stayed unmatched. The CDR3 covers 15 residues. CDR3 region: CASSVVAGGRNEQYF. CDR3 coding DNA: TGTGCCAGCAGTGTGGTAGCGGGAGGGCGAAACGAGCAGTACTTC.

For this clone: Different DNA sequences within this sample yield the same CDR3. The chain recombines TRBV20-1 with TRBJ1-2; D remains ambiguous. Trimming left V 5 bases short and J 8 bases short, with 12 bases between. This CDR3 comprises 11 residues. Germline V gene data show CDR1 as DFQATT and CDR2 as SNEGSKA (reference sequence). The CDR3 reads CSAPTLYGYTF. CDR3 nucleotides: TGCAGTGCTCCTACCCTCTACGGCTACACCTTC.

The rearrangement joins TRBV12-5 to TRBJ2-7, with 10 positions matching TRBD2. CDR3 length equals 20 residues. After removal of 2 bases from V and 5 bases from J, the junction contained 21 bases not matched to a gene. Germline V gene sequence: CDR1 LGHNT, CDR2 FRNRAP. The CDR3 DNA reads TGTGCTAGTGGTTTGCCCGACAGGGTTTTGGGCAAGCGGGAGGGCAACGAGCAGTACTTC. This gives the protein CASGLPDRVLGKREGNEQYF.

The V gene is TRBV5-4, the J gene TRBJ2-2; D is unresolved. V gave up 4 bases and J gave up 0 bases, with 7 bases separating them. Per germline, CDR1 SGHNT and CDR2 YYREEE (reference sequence). The CDR3 runs to 14 residues. The DNA of the CDR3 is TGTGCCAGCAGCCAAGACTCGAACACCGGGGAGCTGTTTTTT. Amino acid sequence: CASSQDSNTGELFF.

V and J are TRBV7-2 and TRBJ1-2, with TRBD1 identical over 7 bases. The junction had 8 bases not matched to a gene; V was cut back by 4 bases and J by 0 bases. Germline V gives CDR1 SGHTA, CDR2 FQGNSA. The CDR3 has 16 amino acids. The CDR3 spells CASSSHSGTANYGYTF. CDR3 in DNA: TGTGCCAGCAGCTCTCATTCCGGGACAGCTAACTATGGCTACACCTTC.

CDR3 sequence reads: CSVGGNQPQHF. In nucleotides, the CDR3 is TGCAGTGTAGGGGGCAATCAGCCCCAGCATTTT. The chain joins TRBV20-1 to TRBJ1-5; possible D gene TRBD1, 5 bases. This CDR3 region has 11 residues. V lost 7 bases and J lost 2, with 6 bases in between. Germline V gives CDR1 DFQATT, CDR2 SNEGSKA (reference sequence).

The chain carries TRBV11-2 and TRBJ2-3; D is unresolved. CDR3 size: 13 residues. CDR1 and CDR2 from the germline V gene are SGHAT and FQNNGV. V lost 3 bases to trimming and J lost 3 bases, with 7 bases between them. CDR3 region: CASSFESTDTQYF. For the CDR3, the DNA is TGTGCCAGCAGCTTCGAGAGTACAGATACGCAGTATTTT.

This chain uses TRBV7-6 with TRBJ1-1, with 10 bases matching TRBD1. The V gene's germline CDR1 is SGHVS and CDR2 FNYEAQ. V dropped 6 bases and J dropped 3; count of bases not matched to a gene: 4. CDR3 size: 14 residues. The CDR3 loop reads CASRRDRGYTEAFF. In nucleotides, the CDR3 is TGTGCCAGCAGGCGGGACAGGGGATACACTGAAGCTTTCTTT. The full variable domain, completed using reference TRBV7-6 and TRBJ1-1, is GAGVSQSPRYKVTKRGQDVALRCDPISGHVSLYWYRQALGQGPEFLTYFNYEAQQDKSGLPNDRFSAERPEGSISTLTIQRTEQRDSAMYRCASRRDRGYTEAFFGQGTRLTVV.

This sequence joins TRBV2 and TRBJ1-1, with a tentative D call TRBD1 (6 bases). This CDR3 contains 13 residues. Deletions cut 6 bases from V and 2 bases from J, with 10 bases between. Germline V gene sequence: CDR1 SNHLY, CDR2 FYNNEI. CDR3 in amino acids: CASSWTVNTEAFF. CDR3 bases: TGTGCCAGCAGCTGGACAGTTAACACTGAAGCTTTCTTT.

This chain connects TRBV29-1 to TRBJ1-1; TRBD1 aligns across 7 bases. Germline V gene data show CDR1 as SQVTM and CDR2 as ANQGSEA. The V gene end was trimmed by 4 bases and the J gene end by 1 base; junction bases not matched to a gene: 3. The CDR3 loop spans 13 amino acids. In DNA form, the CDR3 reads TGCAGCGTTGCAAACAGGGGGAACACTGAAGCTTTCTTT. Encoded protein: CSVANRGNTEAFF.

The CDR3 region is CASRKKGAITNYGYTF. The DNA for the CDR3 is TGTGCCAGCAGAAAAAAGGGGGCGATCACTAACTATGGCTACACCTTC. This chain joins TRBV28 and TRBJ1-2, with TRBD1 matching over 7 bases. CDR1 and CDR2 from the germline V gene are MDHEN and SYDVKM. V gave up 6 bases and J gave up 0 bases; unmatched junction bases: 10. This CDR3 has 16 amino acids.

The rearrangement uses TRBV7-6 and TRBJ2-1; D remains unclear. Trimming stripped 2 bases from V and 4 bases from J, with 6 bases between. The germline V gene encodes CDR1 SGHVS and CDR2 FNYEAQ. The CDR3 totals 13 residues. The CDR3 here is CASSLNTYNEQFF. CDR3 bases: TGTGCCAGCAGCTTAAACACATACAATGAGCAGTTCTTC. The full variable domain, rest sourced from reference TRBV7-6 and TRBJ2-1, is GAGVSQSPRYKVTKRGQDVALRCDPISGHVSLYWYRQALGQGPEFLTYFNYEAQQDKSGLPNDRFSAERPEGSISTLTIQRTEQRDSAMYRCASSLNTYNEQFFGPGTRLTVL.

The CDR3 DNA reads TGTGCCAGCAGTTTGGGGACAGGGGTCAACAATGAGCAGTTCTTC. Translation gives CASSLGTGVNNEQFF. V is TRBV28 and J is TRBJ2-1; 10 bases are a match to TRBD1. Germline lookup yields CDR1 MDHEN and CDR2 SYDVKM. V lost 3 bases and J lost 5; bases outside the gene matches: 4. The CDR3 consists of 15 residues.

The chain links TRBV5-6 to TRBJ2-7, with TRBD2 identical over 8 bases. The V and J ends lost 0 bases and 11 bases, in that order; junction bases with no gene match: 19. This CDR3 comprises 17 residues. Germline V gives CDR1 SGHDT, CDR2 YYEEEE. The CDR3 is CASSLGRGVSSGPLEYF. The CDR3 coding sequence is TGTGCCAGCAGCTTGGGGCGTGGGGTGTCTAGCGGGCCCTTAGAGTACTTC. Complete variable domain (other parts from reference TRBV5-6 and TRBJ2-7): DAGVTQSPTHLIKTRGQQVTLRCSPKSGHDTVSWYQQALGQGPQFIFQYYEEEERQRGNFPDRFSGHQFPNYSSELNVNALLLGDSALYLCASSLGRGVSSGPLEYFGPGTRLTVT.

V is TRBV19 and J is TRBJ1-2; a possible D gene is TRBD1 (5 bases). V lost 3 bases and J 4 bases, leaving 9 bases between the germline ends. CDR3 length equals 13 residues. Germline V CDR1 and CDR2: LNHDA, SQIVND (reference sequence). The CDR3 sequence is CASSMQQAYGYTF. CDR3 bases: TGTGCCAGTAGTATGCAACAGGCCTATGGCTACACCTTC.

This clone was seen more than once but under ten times. The chain combines TRBV7-2 with TRBJ1-1; no firm D call. The V and J ends lost 7 bases and 0 bases respectively, with 12 bases between them. Germline V gene sequence: CDR1 SGHTA, CDR2 FQGNSA. The CDR3 length is 14 residues. This CDR3 reads CASTPRYMNTEAFF. The CDR3 DNA is TGTGCCAGCACTCCCCGTTACATGAACACTGAAGCTTTCTTT.

This clone was seen only once. The V and J genes are TRBV2 and TRBJ1-2, with D maybe TRBD1 (5 bases). Trimming stripped 5 bases from V and 5 bases from J, with 9 bases between. Germline CDR1 is SNHLY and CDR2 is FYNNEI. The CDR3 runs to 12 residues. The CDR3 DNA reads TGTGCCAGCAGTTTCAGGGTATATGGCTACACCTTC. Protein sequence: CASSFRVYGYTF.

This clone was seen a few times. The chain has TRBV19 and TRBJ1-2, with a possible D match to TRBD1 (5 bases). Trimming took off 6 bases at V and 8 bases at J, with 22 bases between the two ends. CDR3 size: 15 residues. CDR1 and CDR2 (germline): LNHDA, SQIVND (reference sequence). The CDR3 region is CASRIQGNSLGGYTF. In DNA, the CDR3 is TGTGCCAGTAGAATCCAGGGTAACAGTCTAGGCGGCTACACCTTC.

The chain has TRBV27 and TRBJ2-3; D not certain. The germline V gene encodes CDR1 MNHEY and CDR2 SMNVEV (reference sequence). The CDR3 runs 14 residues. V shed 5 bases and J shed 6 bases, with 15 bases lying between them. CDR3 protein: CASSALLLSDTQYF. For the CDR3, the DNA is TGTGCCAGCAGTGCACTACTTTTATCGGATACGCAGTATTTT.

This chain links TRBV7-6 with TRBJ2-2, with 7 bases identical to TRBD1. The V gene end was trimmed by 5 bases and the J gene end by 1 base; junction bases not matched to a gene: 4. Germline-derived CDR1 and CDR2 are SGHVS and FNYEAQ. The CDR3 length is 15 residues. The CDR3 DNA is TGTGCCAGCAGCCGCAGGACAGGGAACACCGGGGAGCTGTTTTTT. This sequence encodes CASSRRTGNTGELFF. Looking up the rest from reference TRBV7-6 and TRBJ2-2 gives the full variable domain: GAGVSQSPRYKVTKRGQDVALRCDPISGHVSLYWYRQALGQGPEFLTYFNYEAQQDKSGLPNDRFSAERPEGSISTLTIQRTEQRDSAMYRCASSRRTGNTGELFFGEGSRLTVL.

The gene calls are TRBV6-5 and TRBJ1-5, with D unclear. The V gene's germline CDR1 is MNHEY and CDR2 SVGAGI. V lost 2 bases and J 3 bases, leaving 8 bases between the germline ends. The CDR3 spans 14 residues. Here the CDR3 reads CASSYRETNQPQHF. The CDR3, as DNA: TGTGCCAGCAGTTACCGAGAAACCAATCAGCCCCAGCATTTT.